This T cell receptor beta chain was identified during a study of monozygotic twins with inflammatory bowel disease. This CDR3 is built from 16 residues. Germline V gene lookup returns CDR1 SGDLS and CDR2 YYNGEE. TCRdb reworked the 5' RACE reads into one entry per CDR3 protein, no DNA. Here the sample table reports just over 300,000 distinct CDR3 sequences. Study observations and caveats: Twin concordance left repertoire similarity unchanged, with limited power a possible explanation for this lack of difference.

Note on this clonotype: Its antigen is undetermined.

The sample consisted of blood. This receptor was identified in a human donor with ulcerative colitis or Crohn's disease, or a healthy co-twin of an affected twin (not recorded which). The chain uses TRBV9 and TRBJ2-2. CDR3 sequence reads: CASSVASSSNTGELFF.